These 6 T cell receptor beta chains originate from one sample sequenced in a study of regulatory T cells in long-lasting Graves disease. Relying on iRepertoire HTBI primers and Arm-PCR of CDR3 regions, the team built TCR beta libraries. In TCRdb, the multiplex PCR reads were re-called with MiXCR into one record per CDR3 protein. The data hold 400,000 to 550,000 distinct CDR3 sequences, with roughly 17% observed a single time. As for time point: newly diagnosed GD, antithyroid drugs for less than 3 months. The TCR library used RNA extracted from PBMCs. These records were also assigned to another study, of T cells in Graves' hyperthyroidism and ophthalmopathy.

Specimen: peripheral blood mononuclear cells (PBMCs), collected at new diagnosis, from a patient treated with antithyroid drugs. Every receptor here comes from a woman aged 18 to 35 with Graves disease.

This clonotype has at least ten counts. V usage is TRBV29-1 and J usage is TRBJ1-1; D is uncertain. V lost 6 bases, J lost 4 bases, and 15 bases lay in between. CDR3 size: 13 residues. From germline, CDR1 is SQVTM and CDR2 ANQGSEA. The CDR3 DNA reads TGCAGCGTCGATAGTGGGTGGCGCACTGAAGCTTTCTTT. It codes for CSVDSGWRTEAFF. Filled out from reference TRBV29-1 and TRBJ1-1, the complete variable domain reads SAVISQKPSRDICQRGTSLTIQCQVDSQVTMMFWYRQQPGQSLTLIATANQGSEATYESGFVIDKFPISRPNLTFSTLTVSNMSPEDSSIYLCSVDSGWRTEAFFGQGTRLTVV.

A remark on this clonotype: Being one base from a much bigger clone, this may be a read error. Here the CDR3 omits its conserved ending phenylalanine or tryptophan, so a read error is the likely source. The rearrangement joins TRBV6-1 to TRBJ1-1, with no clear D. V gave up 8 bases and J gave up 1 base, with 14 bases separating them. Germline V gives CDR1 MNHNS, CDR2 SASEGT. The CDR3 sequence is 14 residues long. Here the CDR3 reads CASGDAAANTEAFL. CDR3 in DNA: TGTGCCAGCGGGGATGCGGCGGCGAACACTGAAGCTTTCCTT.

This clonotype was seen a single time. V is TRBV14 and J is TRBJ2-5, with D unclear. The V gene's germline CDR1 is SGHDN and CDR2 FVKESK. The CDR3 length is 14 residues. Trimming removed 2 bases from V and 2 bases from J, with 9 bases in between. The CDR3 coding sequence is TGTGCCAGCAGCCAATGGGAACGGCAAGAGACCCAGTACTTC. This gives the protein CASSQWERQETQYF.

The chain couples TRBV28 to TRBJ2-3; the D gene is possibly TRBD2 (6 bases). The ends were cut back, 7 bases at V and 5 bases at J, with 19 bases in the middle. CDR1 MDHEN and CDR2 SYDVKM come from the germline V gene. The CDR3 is 15 amino acids. The CDR3 loop reads CASTPAGLGRDTQYF. In DNA, the CDR3 is TGTGCCAGCACGCCTGCGGGGTTGGGCCGAGATACGCAGTATTTT.

This clonotype has ten or more counts. The chain uses TRBV28 and TRBJ1-2; 9 positions match TRBD1. V was pared by 2 bases and J by 7 bases, with 5 bases of the junction left unmatched. The CDR3 is made up of 14 amino acids. Per the germline V gene, CDR1 is MDHEN and CDR2 is SYDVKM. The CDR3 loop is CASSLLGQGVGYTF. The CDR3 DNA is TGTGCCAGCAGTTTACTGGGACAGGGTGTTGGCTACACCTTC.

The sample holds a few counts of this clonotype. The chain combines TRBV5-4 with TRBJ2-2; D might be TRBD2 (6 bases). Germline values: CDR1 SGHNT, CDR2 YYREEE (reference sequence). V gave up 3 bases and J gave up 4 bases, with 16 bases separating them. CDR3 length: 16 amino acids. The CDR3 coding sequence is TGTGCCAGCAGCTGGGGCGGAGGGAGGTCCACCGGGGAGCTGTTTTTT. Its translation: CASSWGGGRSTGELFF.